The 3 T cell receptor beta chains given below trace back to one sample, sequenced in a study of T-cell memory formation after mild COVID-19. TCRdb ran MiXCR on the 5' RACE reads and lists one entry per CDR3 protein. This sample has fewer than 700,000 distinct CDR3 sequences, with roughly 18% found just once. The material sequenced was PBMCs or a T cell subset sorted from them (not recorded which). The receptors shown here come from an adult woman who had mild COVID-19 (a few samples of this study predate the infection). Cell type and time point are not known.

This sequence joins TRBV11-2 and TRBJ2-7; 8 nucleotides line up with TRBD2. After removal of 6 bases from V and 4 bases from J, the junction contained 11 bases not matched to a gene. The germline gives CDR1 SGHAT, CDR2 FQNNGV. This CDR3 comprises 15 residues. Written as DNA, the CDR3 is TGTGCCAGCAGGGCCGGGACTAGGGGGTATTACGAGCAGTACTTC. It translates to CASRAGTRGYYEQYF.

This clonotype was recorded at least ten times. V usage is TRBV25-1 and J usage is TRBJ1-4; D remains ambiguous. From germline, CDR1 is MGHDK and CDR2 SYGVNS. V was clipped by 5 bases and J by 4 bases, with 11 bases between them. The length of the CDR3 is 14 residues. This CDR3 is CASSPSYDNEKLFF. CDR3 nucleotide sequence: TGTGCCAGCAGTCCATCCTATGATAATGAAAAACTGTTTTTT.

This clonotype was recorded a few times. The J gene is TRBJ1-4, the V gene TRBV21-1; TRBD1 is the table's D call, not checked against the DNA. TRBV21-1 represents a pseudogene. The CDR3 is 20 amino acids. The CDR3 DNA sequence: TGTGCCAGCACCCCCCTCAGGGACAGGGTGGTATTCGCAACTAATGAAAAACTGTTTTTT. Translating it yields CASTPLRDRVVFATNEKLFF.